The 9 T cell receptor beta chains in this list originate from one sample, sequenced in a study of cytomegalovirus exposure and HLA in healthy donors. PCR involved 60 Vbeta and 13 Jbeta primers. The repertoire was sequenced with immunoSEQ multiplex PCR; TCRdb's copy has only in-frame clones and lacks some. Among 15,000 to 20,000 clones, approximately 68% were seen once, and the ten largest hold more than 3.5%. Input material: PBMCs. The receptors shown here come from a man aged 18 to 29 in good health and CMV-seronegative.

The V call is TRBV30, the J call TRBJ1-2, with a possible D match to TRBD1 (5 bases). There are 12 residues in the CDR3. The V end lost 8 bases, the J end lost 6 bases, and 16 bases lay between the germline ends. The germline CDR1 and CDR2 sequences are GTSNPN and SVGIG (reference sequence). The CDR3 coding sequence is TGTGCCAGCTGGGGGGGAGAGAATGGCTACACCTTC. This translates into CASWGGENGYTF.

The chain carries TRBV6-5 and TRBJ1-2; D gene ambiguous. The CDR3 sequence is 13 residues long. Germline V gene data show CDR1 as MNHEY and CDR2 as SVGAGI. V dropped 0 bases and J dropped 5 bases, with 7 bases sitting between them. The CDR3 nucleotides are TGTGCCAGCAGTTACTCAACAGCTTATGGCTACACCTTC. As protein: CASSYSTAYGYTF.

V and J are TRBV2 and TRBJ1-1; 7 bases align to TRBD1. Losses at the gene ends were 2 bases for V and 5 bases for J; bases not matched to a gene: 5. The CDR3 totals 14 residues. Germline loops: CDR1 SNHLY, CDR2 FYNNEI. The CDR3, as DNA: TGTGCCAGCAGTGAAACAGGGGTGGGTACTGAAGCTTTCTTT. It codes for CASSETGVGTEAFF.

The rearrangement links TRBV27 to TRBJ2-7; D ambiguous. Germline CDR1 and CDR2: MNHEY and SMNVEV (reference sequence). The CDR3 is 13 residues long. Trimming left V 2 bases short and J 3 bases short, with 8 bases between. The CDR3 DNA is TGTGCCAGCAGTTTAGTACTCGGCTACGAGCAGTACTTC. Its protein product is CASSLVLGYEQYF.

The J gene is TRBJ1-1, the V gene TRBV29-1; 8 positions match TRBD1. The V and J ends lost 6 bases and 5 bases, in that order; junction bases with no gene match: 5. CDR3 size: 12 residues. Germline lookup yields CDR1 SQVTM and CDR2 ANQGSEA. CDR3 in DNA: TGCAGCGTGTCCGGGACAGGAACTGAAGCTTTCTTT. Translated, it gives CSVSGTGTEAFF.

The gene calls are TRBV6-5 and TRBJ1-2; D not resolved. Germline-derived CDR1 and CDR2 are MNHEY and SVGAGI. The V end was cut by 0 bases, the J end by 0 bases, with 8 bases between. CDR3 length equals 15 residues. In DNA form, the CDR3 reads TGTGCCAGCAGTTACTCGAACCAGGCTAACTATGGCTACACCTTC. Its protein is CASSYSNQANYGYTF.

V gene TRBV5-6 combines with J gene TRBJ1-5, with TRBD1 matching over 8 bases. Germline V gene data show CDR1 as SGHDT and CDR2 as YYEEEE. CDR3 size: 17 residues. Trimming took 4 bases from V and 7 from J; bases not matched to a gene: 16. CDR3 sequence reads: CASSTSTGTGLEQPQHF. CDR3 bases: TGTGCCAGCAGCACCTCAACCGGGACAGGATTGGAACAGCCCCAGCATTTT.

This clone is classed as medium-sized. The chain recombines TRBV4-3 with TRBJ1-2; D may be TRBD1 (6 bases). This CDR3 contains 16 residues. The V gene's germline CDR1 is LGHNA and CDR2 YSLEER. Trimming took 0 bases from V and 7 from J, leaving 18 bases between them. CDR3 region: CASSQDRTGRGFGYTF. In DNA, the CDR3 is TGCGCCAGCAGCCAAGATAGGACGGGGAGGGGGTTTGGCTACACCTTC.

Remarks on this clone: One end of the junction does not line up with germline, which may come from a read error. In DNA, the CDR3 is TGTGCCAGCATCCCGACAGGGGAGCACTTC. Protein: CASIPTGEHF. The genes are TRBV6-5 and TRBJ2-5; 8 positions agree with TRBD1. The CDR3 length is 10 residues. Germline V gene sequence: CDR1 MNHEY, CDR2 SVGAGI.